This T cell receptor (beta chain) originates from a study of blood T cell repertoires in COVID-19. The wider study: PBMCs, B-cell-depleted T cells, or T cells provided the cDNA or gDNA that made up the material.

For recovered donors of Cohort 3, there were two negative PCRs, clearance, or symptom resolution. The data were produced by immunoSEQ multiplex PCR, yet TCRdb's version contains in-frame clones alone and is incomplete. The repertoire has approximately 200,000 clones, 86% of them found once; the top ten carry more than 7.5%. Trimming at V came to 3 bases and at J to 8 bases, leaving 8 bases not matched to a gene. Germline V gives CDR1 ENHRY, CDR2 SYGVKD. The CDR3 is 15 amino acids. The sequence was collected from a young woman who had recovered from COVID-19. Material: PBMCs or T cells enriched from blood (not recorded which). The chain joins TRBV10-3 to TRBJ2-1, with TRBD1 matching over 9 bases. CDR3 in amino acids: CAISDTGQGGDEQFF. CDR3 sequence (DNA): TGTGCCATCAGTGATACGGGACAGGGAGGCGATGAGCAGTTCTTC.